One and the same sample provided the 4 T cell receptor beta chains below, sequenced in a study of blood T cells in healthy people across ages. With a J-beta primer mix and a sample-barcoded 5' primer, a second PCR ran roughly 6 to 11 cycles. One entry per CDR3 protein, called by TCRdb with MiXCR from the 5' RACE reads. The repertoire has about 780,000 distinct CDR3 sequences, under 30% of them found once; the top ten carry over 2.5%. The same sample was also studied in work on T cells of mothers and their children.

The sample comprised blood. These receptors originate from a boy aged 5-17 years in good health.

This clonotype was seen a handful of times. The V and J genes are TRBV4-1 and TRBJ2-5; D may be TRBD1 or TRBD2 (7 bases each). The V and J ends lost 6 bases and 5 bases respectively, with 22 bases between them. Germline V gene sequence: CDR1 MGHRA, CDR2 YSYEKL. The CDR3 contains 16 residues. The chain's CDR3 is CASSRTLSGGQETQYF. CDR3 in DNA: TGCGCCAGCAGTCGTACCCTGTCGGGGGGACAGGAGACCCAGTACTTC.

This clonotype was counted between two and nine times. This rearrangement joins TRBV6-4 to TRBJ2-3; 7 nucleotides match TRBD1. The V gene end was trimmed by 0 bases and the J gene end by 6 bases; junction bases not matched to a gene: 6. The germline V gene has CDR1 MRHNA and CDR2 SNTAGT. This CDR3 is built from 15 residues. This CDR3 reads CASSDSTGPRDTQYF. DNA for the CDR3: TGTGCCAGCAGTGACTCGACAGGGCCGAGGGATACGCAGTATTTT.

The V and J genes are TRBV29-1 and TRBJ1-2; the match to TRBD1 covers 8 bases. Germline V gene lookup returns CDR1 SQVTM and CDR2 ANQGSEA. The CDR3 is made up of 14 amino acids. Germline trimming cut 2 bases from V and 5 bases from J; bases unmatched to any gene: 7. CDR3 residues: CSVESADRGYGYTF. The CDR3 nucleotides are TGCAGCGTTGAATCGGCTGACAGGGGATATGGCTACACCTTC.

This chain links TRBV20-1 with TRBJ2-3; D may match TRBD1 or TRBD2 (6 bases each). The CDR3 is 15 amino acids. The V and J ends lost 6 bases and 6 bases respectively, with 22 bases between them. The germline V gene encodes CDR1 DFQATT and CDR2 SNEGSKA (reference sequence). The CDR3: CSARGRGRGADTQYF. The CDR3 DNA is TGCAGTGCCAGGGGACGGGGGAGAGGGGCTGATACGCAGTATTTT.